The clone carrying this T cell receptor (beta chain) has only a few counts. What it binds is unknown. CDR1 is MDHEN and CDR2 is SYDVKM in the germline V gene. The CDR3 is 14 amino acids. V gave up 7 bases and J gave up 4 bases; unmatched junction bases: 8. These data belong to a study of T cell repertoires in cytomegalovirus infection. Study-wide background: Researchers turned to recently identified HLA-C-restricted CMV epitopes as well as well-studied HLA-B-restricted ones. Study results and limitations: Accumulated public TCR beta family frequency recognized individuals carrying CMV together with the relevant HLA.

TCRdb re-analysed the reads in MiXCR, keeping a single row per CDR3 protein. The sample contains approximately 590,000 distinct CDR3 sequences, roughly 43% of which appear only once. This sample comprised cultured PBMCs, obtained from culture after CMV antigen stimulation. The chain has TRBV28 and TRBJ1-1, with TRBD1 matching 8 bases. The sequence derives from a human donor in good health (CMV status not recorded). Some clones in this sample may be carry-over from other donors' samples. The CDR3 here is CASTHGTGGTEAFF. CDR3 bases: TGTGCCAGCACCCACGGAACAGGGGGCACTGAAGCTTTCTTT.